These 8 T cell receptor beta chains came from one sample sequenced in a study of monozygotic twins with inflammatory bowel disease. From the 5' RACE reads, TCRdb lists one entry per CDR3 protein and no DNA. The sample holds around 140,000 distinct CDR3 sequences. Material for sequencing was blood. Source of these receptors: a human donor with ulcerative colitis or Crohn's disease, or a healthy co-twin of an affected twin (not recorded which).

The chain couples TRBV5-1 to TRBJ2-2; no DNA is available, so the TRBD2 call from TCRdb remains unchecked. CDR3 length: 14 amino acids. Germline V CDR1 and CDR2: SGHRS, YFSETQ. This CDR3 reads CASSPGLKTGELFF.

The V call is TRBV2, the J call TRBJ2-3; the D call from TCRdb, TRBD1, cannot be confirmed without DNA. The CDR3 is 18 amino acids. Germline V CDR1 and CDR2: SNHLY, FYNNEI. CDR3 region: CASNTLWTFGPQTDTQYF.

Here the CDR3 reads CASSILAVINEQFF. The chain couples TRBV6-2 or TRBV6-3 to TRBJ2-1. Germline V CDR1 and CDR2: MNHEY, SVGEGT. This CDR3 is 14 amino acids long.

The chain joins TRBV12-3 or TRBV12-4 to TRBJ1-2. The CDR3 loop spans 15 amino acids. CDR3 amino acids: CASSLEGGALYGYTF.

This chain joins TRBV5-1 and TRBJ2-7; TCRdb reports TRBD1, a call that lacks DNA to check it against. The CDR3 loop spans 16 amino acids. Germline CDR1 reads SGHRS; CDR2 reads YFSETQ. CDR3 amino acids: CASSLRTGTPSYEQYF. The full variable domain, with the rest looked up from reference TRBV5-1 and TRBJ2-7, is KAGVTQTPRYLIKTRGQQVTLSCSPISGHRSVSWYQQTPGQGLQFLFEYFSETQRNKGNFPGRFSGRQFSNSRSEMNVSTLELGDSALYLCASSLRTGTPSYEQYFGPGTRLTVT.

CDR3 residues: CASSRTGSMTGELFF. V is TRBV7-6 and J is TRBJ2-2; without DNA, the TCRdb call of TRBD1 cannot be checked. The CDR3 extends over 15 amino acids. Germline V lookup: CDR1 SGHVS, CDR2 FNYEAQ.

CDR3 sequence: CASTGSRRSYNEQFF. This rearrangement joins TRBV7-2 to TRBJ2-1; the D call from TCRdb, TRBD1, cannot be confirmed without DNA. Germline-derived CDR1 and CDR2 are SGHTA and FQGNSA. The CDR3 is 15 amino acids.

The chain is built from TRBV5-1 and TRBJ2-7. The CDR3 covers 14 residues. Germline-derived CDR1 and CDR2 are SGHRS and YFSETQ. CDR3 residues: CASSLPGNFYEQYF.